This TCR beta chain is from a study of blood T cell repertoires in COVID-19 (dated by TCRdb to between 2020 and 2021). At the level of the whole study: The collaborator samples originated in the United States, Italy and Spain and spanned the acute and convalescent phases of COVID-19. The dataset comprised deeply sampled blood TCRbeta repertoires from subjects exposed to, actively infected with, or recovered from COVID-19. The sample metadata nearly always contained a de-identified subject ID, COVID-19 status, age in years and sex. HLA class I and class II types, where available, came from metadata supplied by the sample provider rather than from assay-based typing. Samples were obtained from the ongoing ImmuneRACE study (first 160 participants) and from 1,254 subjects provided by 6 global collaborators. The repertoires were released in a freely available public database intended as a resource for research on the immune response to SARS-CoV-2. The prospective study material was composed of cDNA or gDNA derived from T cells, B-cell-depleted T cells, or PBMCs.

The immunoSEQ Assay, a bias-controlled multiplex PCR, was used to amplify TCRbeta CDR3 regions from genomic DNA. Concerning the study's data processing: The number of nucleated cells in each sample was estimated by amplification of reference gene primers within the assay. Sequence reads were collapsed and filtered to measure the absolute abundance of every unique TCRbeta CDR3 rearrangement. For each sample, productive Simpson clonality was calculated as the square root of Simpson's diversity index over productive rearrangements. Not all clones reach the TCRdb copy of this immuneACCESS table, which keeps in-frame sequences only. Checked studies attribute under half of the gap to unresolved V genes and leave the rest unexplained. V and J calls and clone size are those listed in that table; D and trimming were worked out from the DNA. Within this sample are approximately 140,000 clones, with approximately 88% of them counted one time only. More than 2% of the sample is taken by the ten largest.

Points the paper makes about the study in general: The amount of clinical and demographic metadata varied by source and participant and was provided uncurated.

V sheds 6 bases and J sheds 0 bases, leaving 11 bases between their ends. The CDR3 holds 14 amino acids from the cysteine to the phenylalanine. Of the read, only the CDR3 DNA is kept; its 42 bases are in frame from base 1. The germline V gene (reference sequence) gives CDR1 as MNHEY and CDR2 as SMNVEV. This clone was detected only a few times. There is no known antigen for this receptor. The sample holds no much larger clone one base away, and base qualities are not on file. Collaborating institutions collected whole blood in K2EDTA tubes following their own protocols. For TCRbeta analysis, collaborators shipped samples as frozen whole blood, isolated PBMCs, or DNA extracted from either of those sample types.

Sequenced input: peripheral blood. The source is an older man with acute or convalescent COVID-19. The V and J segments used are TRBV27 and TRBJ1-1; the D gene is possibly TRBD1, with 5 bases matching. The nucleotides are TGTGCCAGCAGAGTCCAGGGCTTGAACACTGAAGCTTTCTTT. The resulting protein is CASRVQGLNTEAFF.